The 19 T cell receptor beta chains below were found in one sample sequenced in a study of metastatic and nonmetastatic thyroid tumors. Every patient was untreated before thyroid surgery. TCRdb reanalyzed the PCR reads with MiXCR. This sample yields roughly 44,000 clones, of which 20% to 25% are seen a single time; approximately 15% belongs to the top ten. The specimen was tumor tissue. These receptors were taken from a female donor with papillary thyroid cancer or a benign thyroid nodule (not recorded which). Some clones in this sample may be carry-over from other donors' samples.

The chain combines TRBV2 with TRBJ2-7, with D possibly being TRBD1 (6 bases). The CDR3 length is 14 residues. In germline, CDR1 is SNHLY, CDR2 FYNNEI. V lost 6 bases to trimming and J lost 1 base, with 13 bases between them. The CDR3 DNA reads as TGTGCCAGCAGGCAACAGGGTTTATCCTACGAGCAGTACTTC. It is translated as CASRQQGLSYEQYF.

This clone was counted between two and nine times. The chain uses TRBV28 and TRBJ2-2, with TRBD1 matching 7 bases. V dropped 2 bases and J dropped 6; count of bases not matched to a gene: 6. Germline CDR1 reads MDHEN; CDR2 reads SYDVKM. The CDR3 covers 15 residues. In DNA form, the CDR3 reads TGTGCCAGCAGTTTAACAGGGGTGCGGGCCGGGGAGCTGTTTTTT. Residues: CASSLTGVRAGELFF.

This clone was detected many times. The DNA of the CDR3 is TGTGCCAGCATCCGGGGAGCCGGGACAGATTATAACTATGGCTACACCTTC. Protein: CASIRGAGTDYNYGYTF. V gene TRBV4-2 combines with J gene TRBJ1-2; 7 nucleotides match TRBD1. V dropped 7 bases and J dropped 1; count of bases not matched to a gene: 15. Germline lookup yields CDR1 LGHNA and CDR2 YNFKEQ. The CDR3 runs 17 residues.

This clone was seen at least ten times. The chain is built from TRBV5-1 and TRBJ2-1; D gene unclear. The germline V gene has CDR1 SGHRS and CDR2 YFSETQ. This CDR3 contains 14 residues. Trimming removed 5 bases from V and 4 bases from J, with 13 bases in between. The CDR3 DNA reads TGCGCCAGCAGAGTCGGAGACGGGTACAATGAGCAGTTCTTC. Amino acid sequence: CASRVGDGYNEQFF.

This clone was detected a few times. A read error may be the cause here, since a much bigger clone is one base away. The chain employs TRBV5-1 and TRBJ1-1, with TRBD1 identical over 7 bases. The CDR3 length is 14 residues. CDR1 is SGHRS, CDR2 YFSETQ, per germline. V lost 4 bases, J lost 7 bases, and 10 bases stayed unmatched. As DNA, the CDR3 is TGCGCCAGCAGCCGCTCGGGACAGCGGAATGAAGCTTTCTTT. It specifies CASSRSGQRNEAFF.

V usage is TRBV6-2 or TRBV6-3 and J usage is TRBJ2-1, with 11 bases that match TRBD2. With 5 bases clipped from V and 6 bases from J, the junction kept 6 bases outside the gene matches. The CDR3 runs to 15 residues. The germline V gene encodes CDR1 MNHEY and CDR2 SVGEGT. CDR3 sequence reads: CASSLLAGEGNEQFF. CDR3 sequence (DNA): TGTGCCAGCAGTCTACTAGCGGGAGAGGGCAATGAGCAGTTCTTC.

The chain has TRBV20-1 and TRBJ2-7, with D uncertain. The CDR3 runs 11 residues. The ends were cut back, 3 bases at V and 4 bases at J, with 7 bases in the middle. Germline V CDR1 and CDR2: DFQATT, SNEGSKA (reference sequence). The CDR3, as DNA: TGCAGTGCTAGGACCACGTACGAGCAGTACTTC. Protein product: CSARTTYEQYF.

The J gene is TRBJ1-2, the V gene TRBV5-1; D is perhaps TRBD1 (5 bases). Deletions cut 4 bases from V and 4 bases from J, with 17 bases between. CDR3 length: 15 amino acids. Germline assignment: CDR1 SGHRS and CDR2 YFSETQ. As DNA, the CDR3 is TGCGCCAGCAGCGTCAAGGGGAGCCCCGGCTATGGCTACACCTTC. Amino acids: CASSVKGSPGYGYTF.

This clone was counted many times. A read error may account for a junction end that differs from germline. The chain uses TRBV20-1 and TRBJ1-4, with a weak D call TRBD1 (5 bases). This CDR3 is 17 amino acids long. Germline CDR1 reads DFQATT; CDR2 reads SNEGSKA (reference sequence). CDR3 DNA sequence: TGCAGTGCCAGAGACCCGTTCCGACAGTCAACTAATGAAAAACTGTTTTTT. Translating gives CSARDPFRQSTNEKLFF.

The chain carries TRBV11-3 and TRBJ1-4; unclear D gene. V was cut by 8 bases and J by 0 bases, with 10 bases left in between. Germline values: CDR1 SGHNT, CDR2 YENEEA. The CDR3 consists of 14 residues. The CDR3 reads CASGHTATNEKLFF. CDR3 DNA: TGTGCCAGCGGCCACACTGCAACTAATGAAAAACTGTTTTTT.

This clone has more than one count but fewer than ten. The rearrangement joins TRBV6-5 to TRBJ2-2, with 8 bases identical to TRBD2. Germline assignment: CDR1 MNHEY and CDR2 SVGAGI. The CDR3 runs 18 residues. V gave up 2 bases and J gave up 3 bases; unmatched junction bases: 11. CDR3 DNA sequence: TGTGCCAGCAGTTACGTTGGTAGCGGGGAACAATACACCGGGGAGCTGTTTTTT. It translates to CASSYVGSGEQYTGELFF.

This clone was observed at least ten times. The chain combines TRBV9 with TRBJ2-5; TRBD2 matches at 7 bases. CDR3 length: 10 amino acids. From germline, CDR1 is SGDLS and CDR2 YYNGEE. CDR3 protein: CASGEETQYF. The CDR3 nucleotides are TGTGCGAGCGGGGAAGAGACCCAGTACTTC.

This clone was recorded at least ten times. The chain links TRBV2 to TRBJ2-4; TRBD1 matches at 10 bases. The CDR3 has 13 residues. Germline V gives CDR1 SNHLY, CDR2 FYNNEI. Trimming removed 6 bases from V and 6 bases from J; junction bases left unmatched: 2. The CDR3 here is CASRDRGGNIQYF. CDR3 DNA sequence: TGTGCCAGCAGGGACAGGGGGGGAAACATTCAGTACTTC.

In the case of this clone: A much larger clone lies a single base off, so this may be a read error. The chain combines TRBV10-1 with TRBJ2-2; the match to TRBD1 covers 7 bases. Germline CDR1 and CDR2: WNHNN and SYGVQD (reference sequence). The length of the CDR3 is 14 residues. The CDR3 region has the DNA TGCGCCAGCAGCCGGACAGGTCGCACCGGGGAGCTGCTTTTT. It translates to CASSRTGRTGELLF.

The V call is TRBV5-1, the J call TRBJ2-7; D perhaps matches TRBD2 (5 bases). The CDR3 contains 13 residues. Germline loops: CDR1 SGHRS, CDR2 YFSETQ. V lost 4 bases, J lost 1 base, and 9 bases lay in between. The CDR3 nucleotides read TGCGCCAGCAGCGGAACTAGTTCCTACGAGCAGTACTTC. It encodes CASSGTSSYEQYF.

The chain is built from TRBV20-1 and TRBJ2-7; TRBD2 might be the D (6 bases). The germline CDR1 and CDR2 sequences are DFQATT and SNEGSKA (reference sequence). Between the trimmed V and J ends, which lost 6 bases and 5 bases, there was a span of 17 bases. This CDR3 contains 13 residues. CDR3 DNA: TGCAGTGCCCCAAACGTAGCGGTTCACGAGCAGTACTTC. Amino acid sequence: CSAPNVAVHEQYF.

Of note for this clone: The junction differs from germline at one of its ends, possibly a read error. The rearrangement uses TRBV20-1 and TRBJ2-2, with 7 bases identical to TRBD1. This CDR3 contains 16 residues. Germline-derived CDR1 and CDR2 are DFQATT and SNEGSKA (reference sequence). The CDR3 sequence is CSARDPATGTTGEPFF. The DNA of the CDR3 is TGCAGTGCTAGAGATCCCGCGACAGGGACCACCGGGGAGCCGTTTTTT.

This clone was detected ten times or more. This may be a read error: a much more frequent sequence differs by one nucleotide. The sample contains more than one DNA sequence encoding this CDR3. The chain carries TRBV19 and TRBJ2-3; tentatively, D is TRBD2 (5 bases). Looked up from germline, CDR1 is LNHDA and CDR2 is SQIVND (reference sequence). CDR3 size: 13 residues. The V and J ends lost 3 bases and 4 bases respectively, with 8 bases between them. CDR3 nucleotide sequence: TGTGCCAGTAGTATCGGACTGGCAGATACGCAGTATTTT. It yields the protein CASSIGLADTQYF.

This sequence joins TRBV27 and TRBJ2-7; D unclear. The germline gives CDR1 MNHEY, CDR2 SMNVEV (reference sequence). Trimming removed 0 bases at V and 3 bases at J, with 6 bases between. The CDR3 sequence is 13 residues long. CDR3 in DNA: TGTGCCAGCAGTTTATCCCCAAACTACGAGCAGTACTTC. Translated, it gives CASSLSPNYEQYF.